This record concerns one TCR beta chain sequence. The antigen is undetermined. This record comes from a study of T cell responses to AZD1222 COVID-19 vaccine. Study outcomes and limitations: The study reported that nearly half of spike-specific TCRs target unmutated variant regions.

Germline V gives CDR1 ENHRY, CDR2 SYGVKD. The CDR3 sequence is 14 residues long. V shed 2 bases, J shed 4 bases, and the junction held 4 bases outside the gene matches. Clones were read by immunoSEQ multiplex PCR, and TCRdb kept only the in-frame ones, dropping some. The repertoire holds 99,000 or so clones, with over 80% as singletons. This TCR came from an adult in good health. The input for sequencing was peripheral blood, taken on day 0 of AZD1222 vaccination. This chain connects TRBV10-3 to TRBJ1-1; TRBD1 matches 7 bases. The CDR3 is CAISEQNRGTEAFF. The CDR3 coding sequence is TGTGCCATCAGTGAGCAAAACAGGGGCACTGAAGCTTTCTTT.